This T cell receptor (beta chain) was sequenced during a study of beta chain features in type 1 diabetes. General study points: Patients with type 1 diabetes showed fewer VDJ junction insertions and more deletions.

This clone was observed a handful of times. Its antigen is unknown. Cell sorting via CD45RO/CCR7/CD25/CD127/CD95/CD27 was performed to obtain CD4+ naive, central memory, regulatory and stem cell-like memory cells. Sequencing targeted expressed TCRB transcripts, as all isolated RNA had been reverse transcribed. Assay used: immunoSEQ multiplex PCR; TCRdb lists only in-frame clones, some missing. The profile shows 900,000 or so clones, 15% to 20% of them singletons. Sequencing used naive CD4+ T cells from blood. The sequence was obtained from a woman aged 18-30 years in good health.

In DNA form, the CDR3 reads TGTGCCAGCAGTTTTATGGGTCTGGGCTACGAGCAGTACTTC. Amino acid sequence: CASSFMGLGYEQYF. The chain recombines TRBV28 with TRBJ2-7; D unclear. V lost 3 bases and J lost 3, with 12 bases in between. CDR3 length equals 14 residues. Looked up from germline, CDR1 is MDHEN and CDR2 is SYDVKM.